This passage covers 27 T cell receptor beta chains from one sample sequenced in a study of vaccination effects on CD4 cells after COVID-19. Profiled with immunoSEQ multiplex PCR; TCRdb holds only in-frame clones, not every one. The data contain more than 35,000 clones, about two thirds of them singletons. Their antigens remain unidentified. CD4+ T cells specific for antigen were expanded with viral peptide pools by the ViraFEST assay before sequencing. Having been cultured for roughly 9 days, the cells underwent CD4+ T cell isolation. PCR confirmed that the person was infected with SARS-CoV-2 between March and December 2020. The starting material was CD4+ T cells from PBMCs cultured with HCoV-NL63 spike peptides, obtained before COVID-19 vaccination. These receptors originate from a human donor who had a prior SARS-CoV-2 infection.

The V gene is TRBV5-6, the J gene TRBJ1-2; D gene uncertain. Between the trimmed V and J ends, which lost 0 bases and 1 base, there was a span of 7 bases. Germline loops: CDR1 SGHDT, CDR2 YYEEEE. The CDR3 runs 14 residues. This CDR3 reads CASSLGSLNYGYTF. In DNA form, the CDR3 reads TGTGCCAGCAGCTTGGGATCTCTTAACTATGGCTACACCTTC.

This clone was seen a few times. The V and J genes are TRBV21-1 and TRBJ2-5; the D call TRBD1 from the table was never checked on the DNA. TRBV21-1 is noted as a pseudogene. This CDR3 comprises 15 residues. The DNA of the CDR3 is TGTGCCAGCAGCAAAGATCTTCCCAGGGGGGAGACCCAGTACTTC. Translated: CASSKDLPRGETQYF.

V gene TRBV9 combines with J gene TRBJ2-1; possibly TRBD2 for D (6 bases). V lost 4 bases, J lost 7 bases, and 18 bases lay in between. Germline CDR1 reads SGDLS; CDR2 reads YYNGEE. The CDR3 contains 15 residues. The CDR3 reads CASSTGDLNRNEQFF. In DNA, the CDR3 is TGTGCCAGCAGCACGGGGGACCTGAATAGGAATGAGCAGTTCTTC.

This clone was seen more than once but under ten times. The chain uses TRBV30 and TRBJ2-7; D unresolved. CDR1 is GTSNPN, CDR2 SVGIG, per germline (reference sequence). Trimming took 3 bases from V and 0 from J, leaving 9 bases between them. This CDR3 has 13 amino acids. The CDR3 sequence: CAWSYENSYEQYF. The CDR3 DNA sequence: TGTGCCTGGAGCTACGAGAACTCCTACGAGCAGTACTTC.

A word on this clone: The junction shows a germline mismatch at one end, possibly a read error. CDR3 bases: TGTGCCACCAGTTTTGCGGGAAGGACTAGCACTTTT. Its translation: CATSFAGRTSTF. This chain links TRBV10-3 with TRBJ2-3; 8 bases align to TRBD2. The CDR3 covers 12 residues. The V gene's germline CDR1 is ENHRY and CDR2 SYGVKD.

The chain links TRBV24-1 to TRBJ2-7; TRBD1 matches at 9 bases. Germline values: CDR1 KGHDR, CDR2 SFDVKD. The J segment lost 7 bases and the V segment lost 7 bases, leaving 4 bases of the junction unmatched. This CDR3 is 12 amino acids long. CDR3 residues: CATSDDRGEQYF. The CDR3 region has the DNA TGTGCCACCAGCGACGACAGGGGGGAGCAGTACTTC.

This chain connects TRBV2 to TRBJ2-6; 7 nucleotides line up with TRBD1. CDR3 size: 16 residues. Germline CDR1 and CDR2: SNHLY and FYNNEI. The trim removed 8 bases at V and 0 bases at J, leaving 7 bases unmatched. The DNA for the CDR3 is TGTGCCAGCTACCTGGGACAGACCTCTGGGGCCAACGTCCTGACTTTC. It specifies CASYLGQTSGANVLTF.

V usage is TRBV18 and J usage is TRBJ1-6, with D uncertain. The CDR3 contains 15 residues. Germline values: CDR1 KGHSH, CDR2 LQKENI. Trimming took off 2 bases at V and 8 bases at J, with 13 bases between the two ends. Here the CDR3 reads CASSPAGYWDSPLHF. CDR3 coding DNA: TGTGCCAGCTCACCAGCGGGGTATTGGGATTCACCCCTCCACTTT.

The chain has TRBV19 and TRBJ2-3; TRBD2 agrees at 7 bases. The CDR3 totals 16 residues. Germline CDR1 LNHDA, CDR2 SQIVND (reference sequence). V dropped 4 bases and J dropped 2; count of bases not matched to a gene: 9. The CDR3 protein is CASSSGSPYYTDTQYF. CDR3 coding DNA: TGTGCCAGTAGTAGCGGGAGTCCCTATTACACAGATACGCAGTATTTT.

The V gene is TRBV7-2, the J gene TRBJ2-5; D is ambiguous. Looked up from germline, CDR1 is SGHTA and CDR2 is FQGNSA. Trimming removed 5 bases from V and 4 bases from J, with 8 bases in between. This CDR3 comprises 12 residues. The DNA for the CDR3 is TGTGCCAGCAGCCCCCCTCGAGAGACCCAGTACTTC. It yields the protein CASSPPRETQYF. Full variable domain (outside the CDR3, taken from reference TRBV7-2 and TRBJ2-5): GAGVSQSPSNKVTEKGKDVELRCDPISGHTALYWYRQSLGQGLEFLIYFQGNSAPDKSGLPSDRFSAERTGGSVSTLTIQRTQQEDSAVYLCASSPPRETQYFGPGTRLLVL.

J is TRBJ1-2 and V is TRBV6-5, with D possibly TRBD1 on 6 matching bases. The CDR3 has 13 residues. Trimming took off 6 bases at V and 2 bases at J, with 10 bases between the two ends. Germline V lookup: CDR1 MNHEY, CDR2 SVGAGI. This chain's CDR3 is CASRVDRNYGYTF. CDR3 DNA sequence: TGTGCCAGCAGAGTGGACAGAAACTATGGCTACACCTTC.

This chain connects TRBV7-3 to TRBJ2-2; D not certain. The V end lost 4 bases, the J end lost 8 bases, and 11 bases lay between the germline ends. CDR1 SGHTA and CDR2 FQGTGA come from the germline V gene. CDR3 length: 13 residues. The CDR3 bases are TGTGCCAGCAGCTCGATAATGGAAGGGGAGCTGTTTTTT. It specifies CASSSIMEGELFF.

The chain has TRBV7-2 and TRBJ1-1, with D tentatively TRBD1 (6 bases). The V gene's germline CDR1 is SGHTA and CDR2 FQGNSA. The CDR3 length is 14 residues. V lost 3 bases and J 5 bases, leaving 13 bases between the germline ends. CDR3 coding DNA: TGTGCCAGCAGCTTGACCCAGGGGAGGACTGAAGCTTTCTTT. This encodes CASSLTQGRTEAFF.

J is TRBJ2-5 and V is TRBV7-9; D perhaps matches TRBD2 (5 bases). V was clipped by 5 bases and J by 3 bases, with 16 bases between them. This CDR3 spans 15 amino acids. CDR1 is SEHNR and CDR2 is FQNEAQ in the germline V gene (reference sequence). The CDR3 DNA reads as TGTGCCAGCAGCCCCGGGGTAGCTCAAAAAGAGACCCAGTACTTC. Protein sequence: CASSPGVAQKETQYF.

This clone was detected a few times. This sequence joins TRBV3-1 (or the pseudogene TRBV3-2) and TRBJ1-6; D remains unclear. CDR1 is LGHDT, CDR2 YNNKEL, per germline (reference sequence). The CDR3 loop spans 14 amino acids. Trimming removed 1 base at V and 14 bases at J, with 15 bases between. CDR3 amino acids: CASSQATSGFTLHF. CDR3 nucleotides: TGTGCCAGCAGCCAAGCCACAAGTGGGTTCACCCTCCACTTT.

DNA for the CDR3: TGTGCCACCAGCAGACGACAGGGGGCCGGTGAGCAGTACTTC. As protein: CATSRRQGAGEQYF. V usage is TRBV15 and J usage is TRBJ2-7; 10 nucleotides align to TRBD1. V dropped 2 bases and J dropped 7; count of bases not matched to a gene: 5. This CDR3 region has 14 residues. Germline loops: CDR1 LNHNV, CDR2 YYDKDF (reference sequence).

The chain carries TRBV18 and TRBJ1-5, with D uncertain. The V and J ends lost 2 bases and 3 bases respectively, with 8 bases between them. The CDR3 consists of 14 residues. Germline V gene data show CDR1 as KGHSH and CDR2 as LQKENI. The CDR3 region is CASSPDITNQPQHF. CDR3 bases: TGTGCCAGCTCACCAGACATAACCAATCAGCCCCAGCATTTT.

The CDR3 DNA follows: TGTGCCAGCAGCATGGGGTCCCCCTCCTACAATGAGCAGTTCTTC. Translated: CASSMGSPSYNEQFF. This chain connects TRBV7-8 to TRBJ2-1; D is ambiguous. Germline loops: CDR1 SGHVS, CDR2 FQNEAQ. CDR3 length: 15 residues. V gave up 5 bases and J gave up 0 bases, with 11 bases separating them.

The genes are TRBV5-4 and TRBJ2-3; D possibly corresponds to TRBD1 (5 bases). Trimming pared 4 bases from V and 0 bases from J, leaving 9 bases between. The CDR3 runs 14 residues. Germline V gives CDR1 SGHNT, CDR2 YYREEE (reference sequence). The CDR3 loop reads CASSMTASTDTQYF. Written as DNA, the CDR3 is TGTGCCAGCAGCATGACAGCCAGCACAGATACGCAGTATTTT.

The gene calls are TRBV2 and TRBJ1-2, with D possibly TRBD1 on 5 matching bases. Between the trimmed V and J ends, which lost 2 bases and 1 base, there was a span of 11 bases. The CDR3 is 15 amino acids. Looked up from germline, CDR1 is SNHLY and CDR2 is FYNNEI. DNA for the CDR3: TGTGCCAGCAGTGAAACAGGAGACCTTAACTATGGCTACACCTTC. Its translation is CASSETGDLNYGYTF.

This sequence joins TRBV10-2 and TRBJ2-5; D remains ambiguous. CDR3 length equals 13 residues. Germline V lookup: CDR1 WSHSY, CDR2 SAAADI. V lost 8 bases to trimming and J lost 5 bases, with 15 bases between them. CDR3 nucleotide sequence: TGCGCCAGCGGTCTTAGTACCTGGGAGACCCAGTACTTC. Translating it yields CASGLSTWETQYF.

J is TRBJ2-1 and V is TRBV10-3, with 9 positions matching TRBD2. The CDR3 spans 14 residues. V was pared by 11 bases and J by 8 bases, with 13 bases of the junction left unmatched. The germline gives CDR1 ENHRY, CDR2 SYGVKD. DNA for the CDR3: TGTGCCCCCCCTTGGATAGCGGGAGCGGATGAGCAGTTCTTC. This codes for CAPPWIAGADEQFF.

This chain connects TRBV19 to TRBJ2-7, with TRBD1 matching 10 bases. V was clipped by 3 bases and J by 3 bases; unmatched bases: 11. The CDR3 runs to 17 residues. The germline gives CDR1 LNHDA, CDR2 SQIVND (reference sequence). In nucleotides, the CDR3 is TGTGCCAGTAGTATCCGAAGCCCGGGACAGGGGAACTACGAGCAGTACTTC. Amino acid sequence: CASSIRSPGQGNYEQYF.

This clone has only a few counts. This chain connects TRBV6-2 or TRBV6-3 to TRBJ2-2; 7 nucleotides align to TRBD2. V lost 3 bases to trimming and J lost 3 bases; unmatched junction nucleotides: 19. Germline CDR1 and CDR2: MNHEY and SVGEGT. The CDR3 length is 20 residues. For the CDR3, the DNA is TGTGCCAGCAGTTATAGGCCAGGAGTGAGCACTAGCGTATACACCGGGGAGCTGTTTTTT. Protein product: CASSYRPGVSTSVYTGELFF.

The gene calls are TRBV19 and TRBJ1-2; 7 bases are shared with TRBD1. The germline V gene has CDR1 LNHDA and CDR2 SQIVND (reference sequence). After removal of 6 bases from V and 7 bases from J, the junction contained 8 bases not matched to a gene. This CDR3 is built from 13 residues. The CDR3 is CASSLRQGGGYTF. Here the CDR3 DNA reads TGTGCCAGTAGCCTTCGGCAGGGGGGTGGCTACACCTTC.

The chain joins TRBV7-2 to TRBJ1-1; possible D gene TRBD1, 6 bases. V dropped 4 bases and J dropped 6 bases, with 15 bases sitting between them. CDR1 and CDR2 (germline): SGHTA, FQGNSA. This CDR3 comprises 14 residues. CDR3 sequence (DNA): TGTGCCAGCAGCTCCCACAGGGTCTTAGCTGAAGCTTTCTTT. Amino acid sequence: CASSSHRVLAEAFF.

The chain uses TRBV7-2 and TRBJ2-5; no clear D. Germline V gene data show CDR1 as SGHTA and CDR2 as FQGNSA. V was pared by 1 base and J by 0 bases, with 0 bases between. CDR3 length: 12 residues. CDR3 in amino acids: CASSLDQETQYF. CDR3 nucleotide sequence: TGTGCCAGCAGCTTAGACCAAGAGACCCAGTACTTC.